This T cell receptor beta chain came from a study of spatial heterogeneity in lung cancer (dated by TCRdb to the late 2010s). Concerning the study at large: More beta-chain than alpha-chain transcripts were consistently detected, likely reflecting higher beta-chain transcript abundance. In the raw uncorrected reads, each unique combination of TCR and UMI appeared on average more than ten times. TCR alpha and beta repertoires were quantitatively compared across multiple tumor regions, matched nontumor lung and blood in non-small cell lung cancer. Nonsynonymous mutation counts, determined by whole-exome sequencing of tumor tissue, were related to features of the TCR repertoire. At surgery, both alpha and beta chains were TCR-sequenced in approximately 210 tumor regions, roughly 64 matched nontumor lung samples and a few dozen PBMC samples. Study-wide conclusions, independent of this receptor: Ubiquitous expanded tumor TCRs were found in blood more often at tumor resection than at routine follow-up. Confirming at a functional level the hypothesis that regional TCRs recognize regional mutations was considered to require additional single-cell paired TCR alpha and beta sequencing.

Spanning cysteine to phenylalanine, the CDR3 consists of 13 amino acids. CDR3 DNA is the only sequence kept; it has 39 bases, read in frame from the first base. As encoded in the germline V gene (reference sequence), CDR1 is SEHNR while CDR2 is FQNEAQ. At the junction V is shortened by 5 bases and J by 5 bases, with 12 bases in between. Ten or more counts support this clonotype. The target of this receptor is not known. Per-nucleotide qualities are absent, and no much larger clonotype sits a single base away. The sample's time point label, decoded: sample taken at primary tumor resection. Without any cell sorting, TCR sequencing was performed on whole RNA extracted either from tumor and nontumor lung tissue or from cryopreserved PBMC samples. Samples were obtained from 70 to 85 patients with early-stage, untreated non-small cell lung cancer from the lung TRACERx cohort. A patient was chosen for TCR sequencing only when enough RNA was available from at least two tumor regions.

The library came from 5' RACE. TCRdb names NextSeq 500 as the instrument used. In the TCR library protocol, a unique molecular identifier was attached to each TCR cDNA molecule so that PCR and sequencing errors could be corrected. In the original analysis: TCR identification, UMI-based error correction and CDR3 extraction were performed with Decombinator tools. Expanded TCRs were defined as those above a frequency of 2 per 1,000, corresponding to the top 1% of the tumor frequency distribution. Rényi diversity was computed with the R vegan package after subsampling each repertoire 100 times to 5,000 TCRs. CDR3 similarity networks were built from amino acid triplet string-kernel similarity, connecting CDR3s with pairwise similarity above 0.82. TCRdb reworked the public reads: Q25 trimming with fastp, MiXCR clone assembly, productive beta chains retained. Here each entry gathers all rows of one CDR3 protein and keeps the most common genes and DNA. None of the V and J calls come from the authors' own analysis; TCRdb made them. The sample table shows more than 45,000 distinct CDR3 sequences, and less than 5.5% are seen once. The top ten hold 11% of the sample.

The material sequenced was PBMCs, taken at surgery. This TCR derives from a male donor with early-stage non-small cell lung cancer. In this chain, TRBV7-9 is recombined with TRBJ1-1; the D gene lacks a confident call. The CDR3: CASSPDEVTEAFF. Read as DNA, the sequence is TGTGCCAGCAGCCCGGACGAGGTGACTGAAGCTTTCTTT.